What follows are 28 T cell receptor beta chains derived from one specimen sequenced in a study of post-analysis software for immune sequencing data. Study findings and constraints: There were a handful of TRBV segments more frequent in patients than controls, and TRBV5-6, TRBV5-1 and TRBV20-1 were among them.

These receptors have no identified antigens. Libraries were made from TCR beta cDNA, and they carried unique molecular identifiers. TCRdb independently ran MiXCR on the PCR reads; one entry per CDR3 protein. The sample contains some 260,000 distinct CDR3 sequences, 35% to 45% of which appear only once. The sample comprised blood. The source of these receptors is a girl aged 10 to 17 with multiple sclerosis.

The CDR3 region has the DNA TGTGCCATCAGTGAGTCGACTAGCCCCTACAATGAGCAGTTCTTC. This encodes CAISESTSPYNEQFF. The chain employs TRBV10-3 and TRBJ2-1; 7 nucleotides align to TRBD2. The CDR3 has 15 amino acids. The V gene's germline CDR1 is ENHRY and CDR2 SYGVKD. V shed 0 bases, J shed 2 bases, and the junction held 1 base outside the gene matches.

This clonotype was counted at least ten times. One end of the junction fails to match germline, which may point to a read error. V and J are TRBV11-2 and TRBJ1-2; 10 nucleotides agree with TRBD1. The CDR3 has 18 amino acids. Germline loops: CDR1 SGHAT, CDR2 FQNNGV. CDR3 amino acids: CASSRDVGRQGAKYGYTF. CDR3 sequence (DNA): TGTGCCAGCAGCCGAGACGTGGGGCGACAGGGGGCTAAGTATGGCTACACCTTC.

V usage is TRBV5-1 and J usage is TRBJ2-2, with 12 bases that match TRBD2. Unmatched junction bases numbered 13, after V lost 4 bases and J lost 3 bases. Germline V gene lookup returns CDR1 SGHRS and CDR2 YFSETQ. The CDR3 is 19 residues long. As DNA, the CDR3 is TGCGCCAGCAGCCCGGCTAGCGGGAGGGCCTCTTTCGACACCGGGGAGCTGTTTTTT. This sequence encodes CASSPASGRASFDTGELFF.

Only a few counts were recorded for this clonotype. V and J are TRBV7-9 and TRBJ2-5; D not resolved. The CDR3 is made up of 14 amino acids. In germline, CDR1 is SEHNR, CDR2 FQNEAQ (reference sequence). Trimming stripped 4 bases from V and 5 bases from J, with 14 bases between. CDR3 nucleotides: TGTGCCAGCAGCTCCGAGGACGCCGGGGAGACCCAGTACTTC. This codes for CASSSEDAGETQYF.

This clonotype was counted ten times or more. The chain uses TRBV7-9 and TRBJ2-3; D is perhaps TRBD2 (6 bases). Trimming left V 6 bases short and J 6 bases short, with 22 bases between. The length of the CDR3 is 16 residues. Germline-derived CDR1 and CDR2 are SEHNR and FQNEAQ (reference sequence). The CDR3, as DNA: TGTGCCAGCAGGCCAAGTTTCGGGAGTACGACGGATACGCAGTATTTT. It yields the protein CASRPSFGSTTDTQYF.

Only a few counts were recorded for this clonotype. The chain couples TRBV6-2 or TRBV6-3 to TRBJ2-2, with D unclear. CDR3 size: 13 residues. Germline V gene sequence: CDR1 MNHEY, CDR2 SVGEGT. V shed 5 bases and J shed 9 bases, with 13 bases lying between them. CDR3 bases: TGTGCCAGCAGTAACGCAGGCTCCCGGGAGCTGTTTTTT. Translation: CASSNAGSRELFF.

This clonotype has a count of ten or more. The chain employs TRBV28 and TRBJ2-1; the match to TRBD1 covers 7 bases. CDR3 length equals 15 residues. Germline values: CDR1 MDHEN, CDR2 SYDVKM. Trimming at V came to 5 bases and at J to 2 bases, leaving 6 bases not matched to a gene. The CDR3 is CASSLPTGTYNEQFF. The CDR3 DNA reads TGTGCCAGCAGTCTCCCGACAGGGACCTACAATGAGCAGTTCTTC.

V usage is TRBV29-1 and J usage is TRBJ2-1, with unresolved D. CDR1 SQVTM and CDR2 ANQGSEA come from the germline V gene. Between the trimmed V and J ends, which lost 0 bases and 3 bases, there was a span of 9 bases. The CDR3 has 14 residues. The CDR3 is CSVEDASGYNEQFF. The CDR3 DNA is TGCAGCGTTGAAGATGCCAGTGGCTACAATGAGCAGTTCTTC.

Points on this clonotype: A much larger clone differs by one base, so this may be a read error. The chain links TRBV2 to TRBJ1-2; perhaps TRBD1 as D (6 bases). Germline V gene sequence: CDR1 SNHLY, CDR2 FYNNEI. This CDR3 contains 14 residues. The V end lost 9 bases, the J end lost 6 bases, and 20 bases lay between the germline ends. CDR3 sequence reads: CARASGTSVHGYTF. In DNA form, the CDR3 reads TGTGCCAGAGCATCCGGGACAAGCGTCCATGGCTACACCTTC.

The chain is built from TRBV29-1 and TRBJ2-5, with no clear D. Trimming took off 8 bases at V and 4 bases at J, with 20 bases between the two ends. Germline V CDR1 and CDR2: SQVTM, ANQGSEA. This CDR3 contains 14 residues. CDR3 coding DNA: TGCAGCCACACCCTATCGCGTGGGGTAGAGACCCAGTACTTC. Its protein product is CSHTLSRGVETQYF.

As for this clonotype: At one end, the junction sequence differs from germline, possibly due to a read error. The V call is TRBV2, the J call TRBJ1-2; D unresolved. Germline CDR1 reads SNHLY; CDR2 reads FYNNEI. CDR3 length equals 12 residues. The CDR3 loop reads CASNGIPYGYTF. CDR3 coding DNA: TGTGCCAGCAATGGTATCCCTTATGGCTACACTTTC.

The chain employs TRBV7-9 and TRBJ2-3; unclear D gene. The CDR3 spans 14 residues. Trimming took off 8 bases at V and 5 bases at J, with 17 bases between the two ends. Germline CDR1 SEHNR, CDR2 FQNEAQ (reference sequence). Here the CDR3 reads CASAEHQAEDTQYF. CDR3 nucleotide sequence: TGTGCCAGCGCGGAGCACCAAGCCGAAGATACGCAGTATTTT.

This clonotype was detected many times. This chain links TRBV7-2 with TRBJ1-5; D is uncertain. Germline V lookup: CDR1 SGHTA, CDR2 FQGNSA. CDR3 size: 15 residues. The V end was cut by 5 bases, the J end by 2 bases, with 13 bases between. The CDR3 DNA follows: TGTGCCAGCAGCGGGGATTCCAGGCGCAATCAGCCCCAGCATTTT. Translated, it gives CASSGDSRRNQPQHF.

As for this clonotype: The junction shows a germline mismatch at one end, possibly a read error. This chain connects TRBV9 to TRBJ1-1; D might be TRBD1 (5 bases). Germline V gives CDR1 SGDLS, CDR2 YYNGEE. This CDR3 has 13 amino acids. CDR3 residues: CASSLGGNIEAFF. The CDR3 bases are TGTGCCAGCAGCCTGGGGGGGAACATTGAAGCTTTCTTT.

Points on this clonotype: A single base separates this from a much larger clone, so it may be a read error. The chain employs TRBV20-1 and TRBJ2-7; D may be TRBD2 (6 bases). Germline V CDR1 and CDR2: DFQATT, SNEGSKA (reference sequence). V gave up 6 bases and J gave up 7 bases, with 22 bases separating them. The CDR3 sequence is 14 residues long. CDR3 coding DNA: TGCAGTGCCCTCAGTGAGGCGGACTACAATGAGCAGTACTTC. Residues: CSALSEADYNEQYF.

The chain couples TRBV28 to TRBJ2-4; TRBD1 or TRBD2 may be the D gene (6 bases each). Trimming removed 7 bases from V and 8 bases from J, with 12 bases in between. The length of the CDR3 is 12 residues. Germline CDR1 and CDR2: MDHEN and SYDVKM. Written as DNA, the CDR3 is TGTGCCAGCAAAAACAGGGAGGACATTCAGTACTTC. Protein: CASKNREDIQYF. The variable domain in full, completed from reference TRBV28 and TRBJ2-4, reads DVKVTQSSRYLVKRTGEKVFLECVQDMDHENMFWYRQDPGLGLRLIYFSYDVKMKEKGDIPEGYSVSREKKERFSLILESASTNQTSMYLCASKNREDIQYFGAGTRLSVL.

This clonotype was detected many times. The chain has TRBV18 and TRBJ2-7; tentative D call: TRBD1 (7 bases). The CDR3 totals 13 residues. The V gene's germline CDR1 is KGHSH and CDR2 LQKENI. Trimming left V 6 bases short and J 3 bases short, with 12 bases between. The CDR3 nucleotides are TGTGCCAGCTCGGCGGGACAGAACTACGAGCAGTACTTC. Translating gives CASSAGQNYEQYF.

This clonotype occurred many times. The rearrangement joins TRBV9 to TRBJ2-1, with D perhaps matching TRBD2 (5 bases). The CDR3 loop spans 15 amino acids. Trimming removed 4 bases from V and 4 bases from J, with 15 bases in between. Germline V lookup: CDR1 SGDLS, CDR2 YYNGEE. The CDR3 bases are TGTGCCAGCAGCCTTAGCGCCCTTGGGTACAATGAGCAGTTCTTC. This codes for CASSLSALGYNEQFF.

Of note for this clonotype: A much larger clone is a single base away; this may be a read error. V gene TRBV12-3 or TRBV12-4 combines with J gene TRBJ2-1; the match to TRBD2 covers 13 bases. V shed 4 bases, J shed 9 bases, and the junction held 9 bases outside the gene matches. CDR3 length: 16 residues. CDR3 sequence: CASSSLRTSGRSEQFF. The CDR3 nucleotides are TGTGCCAGCAGTTCGTTGAGGACTAGCGGGAGAAGTGAGCAGTTCTTC.

The CDR3 reads CASNYRTSGGSTGELFF. The CDR3 region has the DNA TGCGCCAGCAACTATCGGACTAGCGGGGGTTCCACCGGGGAGCTGTTTTTT. The J gene is TRBJ2-2, the V gene TRBV5-1, with 13 nucleotides matching TRBD2. The J segment lost 4 bases and the V segment lost 6 bases, leaving 9 bases of the junction unmatched. Germline V gives CDR1 SGHRS, CDR2 YFSETQ. The CDR3 consists of 17 residues.

In regard to this clonotype: This may arise from a read error, as a much more abundant clone is one base away. The V and J genes are TRBV28 and TRBJ1-6; 7 bases line up with TRBD1. V lost 7 bases, J lost 9 bases, and 12 bases stayed unmatched. This CDR3 comprises 15 residues. Germline V gives CDR1 MDHEN, CDR2 SYDVKM. CDR3 in amino acids: CASIPSDRRSSPLHF. DNA for the CDR3: TGTGCCAGCATTCCGTCGGACAGGCGTAGTTCACCCCTCCACTTT. Looking up the rest from reference TRBV28 and TRBJ1-6 gives the full variable domain: DVKVTQSSRYLVKRTGEKVFLECVQDMDHENMFWYRQDPGLGLRLIYFSYDVKMKEKGDIPEGYSVSREKKERFSLILESASTNQTSMYLCASIPSDRRSSPLHFGNGTRLTVT.

This chain joins TRBV27 and TRBJ2-1, with 13 bases matching TRBD2. The CDR3 has 17 amino acids. The germline CDR1 and CDR2 sequences are MNHEY and SMNVEV (reference sequence). The junction had 13 bases not matched to a gene; V was cut back by 6 bases and J by 8 bases. DNA of the CDR3: TGTGCCAGCAGGCCGGAGACTAGCGGGAGGACCGGGTATGAGCAGTTCTTC. Translating it yields CASRPETSGRTGYEQFF.

The chain has TRBV4-3 and TRBJ1-1, with a possible D match to TRBD1 (5 bases). Germline V gene data show CDR1 as LGHNA and CDR2 as YSLEER. The CDR3 sequence is 13 residues long. Deletions cut 0 bases from V and 6 bases from J, with 8 bases between. CDR3: CASSQEPRAEAFF. The CDR3 DNA reads TGCGCCAGCAGCCAAGAGCCCAGGGCTGAAGCTTTCTTT.

Worth noting for this clonotype: A much larger clone sits a single nucleotide away, making a read error possible. The gene calls are TRBV7-8 and TRBJ2-2; D is perhaps TRBD1 or TRBD2 (5 bases each). Germline V lookup: CDR1 SGHVS, CDR2 FQNEAQ. This CDR3 comprises 18 residues. CDR3 region: CVSSSIVHRDPEGGELFF. The CDR3 DNA reads as TGTGTCAGCAGCTCAATTGTTCACCGGGACCCCGAGGGCGGGGAGCTGTTTTTT.

The rearrangement links TRBV20-1 to TRBJ2-7, with 12 bases lining up with TRBD2. Trimming removed 3 bases from V and 1 base from J; junction bases left unmatched: 13. Germline assignment: CDR1 DFQATT and CDR2 SNEGSKA (reference sequence). The CDR3 is made up of 18 amino acids. DNA of the CDR3: TGCAGTGCTAGCCCTCTACCGGGACTAGCGGGTTATTCCTACGAGCAGTACTTC. Protein: CSASPLPGLAGYSYEQYF.

The CDR3 coding sequence is TGCAGTGCTAGAGATCGGGTAGGCTCCTACAATGGGCAGTACTTC. This gives the protein CSARDRVGSYNGQYF. The V gene is TRBV20-1, the J gene TRBJ2-5; D ambiguous. CDR3 length equals 15 residues. V lost 0 bases to trimming and J lost 11 bases, with 22 bases between them. The germline CDR1 and CDR2 sequences are DFQATT and SNEGSKA (reference sequence).

A remark on this clonotype: This may be a read error: a much more frequent sequence differs by one nucleotide. The chain has TRBV20-1 and TRBJ1-4; D unclear. Germline CDR1 reads DFQATT; CDR2 reads SNEGSKA (reference sequence). This CDR3 spans 16 amino acids. The CDR3 DNA follows: TGCAGTGCTAGAGTACCAGCCACGACAACTAATGAAAAACGGTTTTTT. Protein product: CSARVPATTTNEKRFF.

The genes are TRBV7-2 and TRBJ2-7; TRBD2 is a possible D gene (7 bases). This CDR3 region has 16 residues. Germline loops: CDR1 SGHTA, CDR2 FQGNSA. V lost 5 bases to trimming and J lost 7 bases, with 24 bases between them. CDR3 sequence reads: CASSPSGGPVPKEQYF. The CDR3 bases are TGTGCCAGCAGCCCCTCGGGGGGCCCCGTCCCTAAAGAGCAGTACTTC.